A single T cell receptor beta chain is shown here with its context. One end of the junction is discordant with germline, which a read error may explain. This CDR3 comprises 15 residues. Per the germline V gene, CDR1 is LGHDT and CDR2 is YNNKEL (reference sequence). This sample stems from a study of T cells after yellow fever vaccination. TCRdb independently ran MiXCR on the 5' RACE reads; one entry per CDR3 protein. The sample has some 670,000 distinct CDR3 sequences, approximately 13% seen once. The rearrangement uses TRBV3-1 and TRBJ2-3; 8 bases agree with TRBD2. This clonotype originated in a man aged 25 to 40 who received the YFV17D yellow fever vaccine. The sample was PBMCs, taken on the day of the yellow fever booster vaccination. The chain's CDR3 is CASTQVAGSSSSQYF. In DNA, the CDR3 is TGTGCCAGCACCCAAGTAGCGGGGTCCTCCAGTTCGCAGTATTTT.